This T cell receptor (beta chain) was observed in a study of blood T cell repertoires in COVID-19. Study context: PBMCs, B-cell-depleted T cells, or T cells were the source of the cDNA or gDNA that made up the material.

As handled by the study authors: Estimation of nucleated cell counts was performed using reference gene primer amplification. Sequencing was performed with immunoSEQ multiplex PCR; in TCRdb, only in-frame clones are kept and a portion is missing. That table supplies the V and J calls and clone size; D and trimming were determined from the DNA. There are about 78,000 clones in the sample; about 89% occur only once, and about 5% lies in the top ten. The V end lost 2 bases, the J end lost 1 base, and 9 bases lay between the germline ends. Germline values: CDR1 MNHNS, CDR2 SASEGT. The CDR3 is made up of 15 amino acids.

V is TRBV6-1 and J is TRBJ1-5; D not resolved. This receptor was identified in a man aged 50 to 59 with active or convalescent COVID-19. The sequencing input was peripheral blood. In DNA form, the CDR3 reads TGTGCCAGCAGTGAACACGGCGGGAGCAATCAGCCCCAGCATTTT. Translation: CASSEHGGSNQPQHF.